This TCR beta chain comes out of a study of cytomegalovirus exposure and HLA in healthy donors. The repertoire was sequenced with immunoSEQ multiplex PCR; TCRdb's copy has only in-frame clones and lacks some. The table includes 100,000 to 150,000 clones, roughly 90% detected once. Trimming cost V 4 bases and J 1 base; bases outside gene matches: 6. The CDR3 is made up of 15 amino acids. Germline-derived CDR1 and CDR2 are LNHNV and YYDKDF (reference sequence). The sequenced material came from PBMCs. The rearrangement uses TRBV15 and TRBJ1-1; 7 bases are shared with TRBD1. The sequence came from a man aged 30-40 years in good health and CMV-seronegative. The CDR3 nucleotides read TGTGCCACCAGCACGGAGACAGGGACGAACACTGAAGCTTTCTTT. Translation gives CATSTETGTNTEAFF.